Shown below are 30 T cell receptor beta chains from a single sample sequenced in a study of blood T cell repertoires in COVID-19. Data came from immunoSEQ multiplex PCR; TCRdb stores just in-frame clones and leaves some out. This table holds about 200,000 clones, roughly 80% found once. Source material: PBMCs or T cells enriched from blood (not recorded which). The source is a man in his forties or fifties who had recovered from COVID-19.

The chain employs TRBV2 and TRBJ1-1; 7 positions agree with TRBD1. CDR3 length equals 16 residues. Germline CDR1 is SNHLY and CDR2 is FYNNEI. The ends lost 6 bases at V and 3 bases at J; junction bases unmatched: 13. The CDR3 DNA reads TGTGCCAGCAGCTGGACAGGCCCTAAGTGGGACACTGAAGCTTTCTTT. Amino acid sequence: CASSWTGPKWDTEAFF.

The chain employs TRBV3-1 (or the pseudogene TRBV3-2) and TRBJ2-5; 7 positions match TRBD1. Looked up from germline, CDR1 is LGHDT and CDR2 is YNNKEL (reference sequence). V lost 11 bases and J lost 1; bases outside the gene matches: 13. The CDR3 runs to 15 residues. CDR3 in DNA: TGTGCCGTCACCCCTGGGACAGCGCTCCAAGAGACCCAGTACTTC. It specifies CAVTPGTALQETQYF.

The chain carries TRBV6-4 and TRBJ1-1, with 9 bases identical to TRBD1. CDR3 length: 14 residues. Germline CDR1 reads MRHNA; CDR2 reads SNTAGT. V lost 3 bases and J lost 4; bases outside the gene matches: 3. CDR3 residues: CASSEGTGTTEAFF. The CDR3 DNA reads TGTGCCAGCAGTGAGGGGACAGGGACCACTGAAGCTTTCTTT.

This clone has only a few counts. The chain has TRBV11-2 and TRBJ2-2; 9 positions match TRBD1. Germline V gene lookup returns CDR1 SGHAT and CDR2 FQNNGV. The V gene end was trimmed by 6 bases and the J gene end by 6 bases; junction bases not matched to a gene: 11. The CDR3 runs 16 residues. Written as DNA, the CDR3 is TGTGCCAGCAGATCGATCCGGGACAGGGTTGCCGGGGAGCTGTTTTTT. Its protein is CASRSIRDRVAGELFF.

This chain joins TRBV27 and TRBJ1-6; 7 bases match TRBD1. This CDR3 region has 15 residues. Germline V gene sequence: CDR1 MNHEY, CDR2 SMNVEV (reference sequence). The junction had 6 bases not matched to a gene; V was cut back by 6 bases and J by 4 bases. CDR3 bases: TGTGCCAGCAGCACCCCCAGGGGGTATAATTCACCCCTCCACTTT. This sequence encodes CASSTPRGYNSPLHF.

The CDR3 coding sequence is TGTGCCAGCAGTCCGGGACAGGGTTACGAGCAGTACTTC. Encoded protein: CASSPGQGYEQYF. The chain links TRBV12-3 or TRBV12-4 to TRBJ2-7, with 9 bases lining up with TRBD1. With V trimmed by 5 bases and J by 4 bases, 3 bases remained unmatched. This CDR3 contains 13 residues.

The V call is TRBV19, the J call TRBJ2-7; TRBD1 matches at 9 bases. CDR1 is LNHDA, CDR2 SQIVND, per germline (reference sequence). This CDR3 has 14 residues. Unmatched junction bases numbered 8, after V lost 9 bases and J lost 2 bases. CDR3 loop: CASAMGTGPYEQYF. The CDR3 region has the DNA TGTGCCAGCGCCATGGGGACAGGGCCCTACGAGCAGTACTTC.

The DNA for the CDR3 is TGTGCCAGCAGTTCCTCGGGAGGGCAAGATTTTGGGGGCTACACCTTC. Residues: CASSSSGGQDFGGYTF. The chain joins TRBV27 to TRBJ1-2, with no clear D. The V gene lost 4 bases and the J gene lost 8 bases, with 23 bases spanning the gap. The CDR3 runs to 16 residues. Germline CDR1 MNHEY, CDR2 SMNVEV (reference sequence).

J is TRBJ2-1 and V is TRBV19; 8 bases map to TRBD2. J gave up 2 bases and V 7 bases, and 16 bases lay outside the gene matches. From germline, CDR1 is LNHDA and CDR2 SQIVND (reference sequence). The CDR3 is 18 amino acids. The CDR3 DNA sequence: TGTGCCAGTATCATACCACGGACCGGGACTAGGGCCTACAATGAGCAGTTCTTC. Translating gives CASIIPRTGTRAYNEQFF.

The chain combines TRBV2 with TRBJ2-5, with 13 nucleotides matching TRBD2. Germline-derived CDR1 and CDR2 are SNHLY and FYNNEI. The trim removed 6 bases at V and 5 bases at J, leaving 3 bases unmatched. The CDR3 is made up of 14 amino acids. CDR3 DNA sequence: TGTGCCAGCAGCGGGGGACTAGCGGGGGAGACCCAGTACTTC. Its translation is CASSGGLAGETQYF.

The rearrangement joins TRBV25-1 to TRBJ2-7; D not certain. Germline V lookup: CDR1 MGHDK, CDR2 SYGVNS. This CDR3 contains 13 residues. The ends were cut back, 4 bases at V and 2 bases at J, with 9 bases in the middle. For the CDR3, the DNA is TGTGCCAGCAGTGTTGACTTTCCCTACGAGCAGTACTTC. This sequence encodes CASSVDFPYEQYF.

The rearrangement joins TRBV7-6 to TRBJ2-5, with 11 bases identical to TRBD2. In germline, CDR1 is SGHVS, CDR2 FNYEAQ. The CDR3 has 15 residues. The V gene end was trimmed by 5 bases and the J gene end by 4 bases; junction bases not matched to a gene: 6. CDR3 in DNA: TGTGCCAGCAGCGGTCGACTAGCGGGATTAGAGACCCAGTACTTC. Translation gives CASSGRLAGLETQYF.

Only a few counts were recorded for this clone. The rearrangement joins TRBV5-6 to TRBJ2-7, with D perhaps TRBD1 (6 bases). V gave up 0 bases and J gave up 4 bases, with 14 bases separating them. The CDR3 covers 15 residues. Germline V gene lookup returns CDR1 SGHDT and CDR2 YYEEEE. In DNA form, the CDR3 reads TGTGCCAGCAGCTTGGACAGGGACGGGTCTTACGAGCAGTACTTC. It encodes CASSLDRDGSYEQYF. The full variable domain, completed using reference TRBV5-6 and TRBJ2-7, is DAGVTQSPTHLIKTRGQQVTLRCSPKSGHDTVSWYQQALGQGPQFIFQYYEEEERQRGNFPDRFSGHQFPNYSSELNVNALLLGDSALYLCASSLDRDGSYEQYFGPGTRLTVT.

This chain uses TRBV15 with TRBJ2-3; 8 nucleotides match TRBD1. CDR1 is LNHNV and CDR2 is YYDKDF in the germline V gene (reference sequence). J lost 3 bases, V lost 8 bases, and 22 bases had no gene match. CDR3 size: 19 residues. This CDR3 is CATGDSGGPRAIWTDTQYF. The CDR3 coding sequence is TGTGCCACCGGAGACTCAGGGGGCCCTCGGGCTATTTGGACAGATACGCAGTATTTT.

The chain combines TRBV6-5 with TRBJ1-2; D perhaps matches TRBD1 (6 bases). V was clipped by 2 bases and J by 2 bases, with 9 bases between them. Germline V gives CDR1 MNHEY, CDR2 SVGAGI. The CDR3 has 14 residues. As DNA, the CDR3 is TGTGCCAGCAGTTACATTACAGGGAACTATGGCTACACCTTC. Protein: CASSYITGNYGYTF.

The chain couples TRBV7-6 to TRBJ1-1; D is uncertain. Germline V gene lookup returns CDR1 SGHVS and CDR2 FNYEAQ. The CDR3 is 16 residues long. V was cut by 1 base and J by 0 bases, with 12 bases left in between. The CDR3 sequence: CASSLGSGVLNTEAFF. DNA of the CDR3: TGTGCCAGCAGCTTAGGGTCCGGGGTGTTGAACACTGAAGCTTTCTTT. The full variable domain, completed using reference TRBV7-6 and TRBJ1-1, is GAGVSQSPRYKVTKRGQDVALRCDPISGHVSLYWYRQALGQGPEFLTYFNYEAQQDKSGLPNDRFSAERPEGSISTLTIQRTEQRDSAMYRCASSLGSGVLNTEAFFGQGTRLTVV.

The chain joins TRBV19 to TRBJ2-7, with D unresolved. The CDR3 contains 14 residues. Trimming took off 5 bases at V and 5 bases at J, with 16 bases between the two ends. Germline lookup yields CDR1 LNHDA and CDR2 SQIVND (reference sequence). DNA of the CDR3: TGTGCCAGTAGTCCCGTTCAGAAGCGCCACGAGCAGTACTTC. Its protein product is CASSPVQKRHEQYF.

This clone appeared once. V usage is TRBV4-2 and J usage is TRBJ2-3; 13 bases are shared with TRBD2. This CDR3 spans 16 amino acids. The V and J ends lost 4 bases and 6 bases, in that order; junction bases with no gene match: 7. Germline V gives CDR1 LGHNA, CDR2 YNFKEQ. The CDR3 here is CASSRTSGGRSDTQYF. CDR3 nucleotide sequence: TGTGCCAGCAGCCGGACTAGCGGGGGCAGGTCCGATACGCAGTATTTT.

The rearrangement links TRBV6-2 or TRBV6-3 to TRBJ1-6; D remains ambiguous. Germline assignment: CDR1 MNHEY and CDR2 SVGEGT. This CDR3 spans 14 amino acids. The V and J ends lost 2 bases and 6 bases respectively, with 8 bases between them. Here the CDR3 DNA reads TGTGCCAGCAGTTACGACTCAGCTAATTCACCCCTCCACTTT. It codes for CASSYDSANSPLHF.

This chain links TRBV10-3 with TRBJ1-3, with D possibly matching TRBD1 (6 bases). Germline CDR1 is ENHRY and CDR2 is SYGVKD. The CDR3 covers 14 residues. V gave up 6 bases and J gave up 0 bases, with 9 bases separating them. The CDR3 DNA sequence: TGTGCCATCAGGGACAGCCACTCTGGAAACACCATATATTTT. It yields the protein CAIRDSHSGNTIYF.

The gene calls are TRBV18 and TRBJ1-1, with 7 nucleotides matching TRBD1. This CDR3 contains 16 residues. Trimming cost V 3 bases and J 0 bases; bases outside gene matches: 7. The germline gives CDR1 KGHSH, CDR2 LQKENI. CDR3 protein: CASSPLRQGMNTEAFF. The CDR3 bases are TGTGCCAGCTCACCCCTCCGACAGGGAATGAACACTGAAGCTTTCTTT.

The chain has TRBV7-8 and TRBJ1-2, with D possibly matching TRBD1 (5 bases). Trimming cost V 4 bases and J 4 bases, with 16 bases left between them. Germline V lookup: CDR1 SGHVS, CDR2 FQNEAQ. This CDR3 spans 15 amino acids. The DNA of the CDR3 is TGTGCCAGCAGCTCGCGGGACGGCCCACGCTATGGCTACACCTTC. Protein: CASSSRDGPRYGYTF.

The chain carries TRBV3-1 (or the pseudogene TRBV3-2) and TRBJ1-3; 7 bases map to TRBD1. Losses at the gene ends were 4 bases for V and 0 bases for J; bases not matched to a gene: 6. The CDR3 is 16 residues long. Germline-derived CDR1 and CDR2 are LGHDT and YNNKEL (reference sequence). Here the CDR3 reads CASSLQGQISGNTIYF. CDR3 DNA sequence: TGTGCCAGCAGCCTACAGGGACAGATCTCTGGAAACACCATATATTTT.

The V call is TRBV5-4, the J call TRBJ1-2; maybe TRBD1 (6 bases). Germline V gene sequence: CDR1 SGHNT, CDR2 YYREEE (reference sequence). V was clipped by 4 bases and J by 7 bases, with 17 bases between them. The CDR3 contains 14 residues. CDR3 DNA sequence: TGTGCCAGCAGCCCAACAGGGCCCGGTCCTGGCTACACCTTC. Translation: CASSPTGPGPGYTF. The full variable domain, with the rest looked up from reference TRBV5-4 and TRBJ1-2, is ETGVTQSPTHLIKTRGQQVTLRCSSQSGHNTVSWYQQALGQGPQFIFQYYREEENGRGNFPPRFSGLQFPNYSSELNVNALELDDSALYLCASSPTGPGPGYTFGSGTRLTVV.

CDR3 region: CASSSTGTANYGYTF. CDR3 bases: TGTGCCAGTAGTTCGACTGGGACAGCTAACTATGGCTACACCTTC. The chain employs TRBV19 and TRBJ1-2; 7 bases are shared with TRBD1. The V gene's germline CDR1 is LNHDA and CDR2 SQIVND (reference sequence). CDR3 length equals 15 residues. The J segment lost 0 bases and the V segment lost 5 bases, leaving 6 bases of the junction unmatched.

J is TRBJ1-4 and V is TRBV3-1 (or the pseudogene TRBV3-2); 9 nucleotides align to TRBD1. The CDR3 consists of 16 residues. The germline V gene encodes CDR1 LGHDT and CDR2 YNNKEL (reference sequence). V lost 6 bases and J lost 8; bases outside the gene matches: 13. CDR3 protein: CASSPRTGEVGEKLFF. CDR3 DNA sequence: TGTGCCAGCAGTCCTCGGACAGGGGAGGTTGGAGAAAAACTGTTTTTT.

The chain carries TRBV5-1 and TRBJ2-5; TRBD1 agrees at 12 bases. CDR1 is SGHRS, CDR2 YFSETQ, per germline. The CDR3 totals 14 residues. Losses at the gene ends were 9 bases for V and 1 base for J; bases not matched to a gene: 4. The CDR3 DNA reads TGCGCCACCGGGACAGGGGGCCTCCAAGAGACCCAGTACTTC. The encoded protein is CATGTGGLQETQYF.

This chain uses TRBV14 with TRBJ1-1, with unresolved D. The CDR3 extends over 12 amino acids. The ends were cut back, 7 bases at V and 1 base at J, with 7 bases in the middle. The germline V gene encodes CDR1 SGHDN and CDR2 FVKESK. CDR3 sequence reads: CASKGANTEAFF. CDR3 in DNA: TGTGCCAGCAAGGGAGCGAACACTGAAGCTTTCTTT.

The chain has TRBV7-9 and TRBJ1-1, with TRBD1 identical over 8 bases. The CDR3 length is 15 residues. Losses at the gene ends were 6 bases for V and 3 bases for J; bases not matched to a gene: 9. Germline loops: CDR1 SEHNR, CDR2 FQNEAQ (reference sequence). CDR3 DNA: TGTGCCAGCAGGAGAGGACAGGGCGATCACACTGAAGCTTTCTTT. Residues: CASRRGQGDHTEAFF.

The chain uses TRBV4-2 and TRBJ2-3; TRBD2 matches at 15 bases. J lost 4 bases, V lost 5 bases, and 4 bases had no gene match. The CDR3 is made up of 16 amino acids. Germline lookup yields CDR1 LGHNA and CDR2 YNFKEQ. The CDR3 DNA reads as TGTGCCAGCAGCTCCGGACTAGCGGGGGGGCCAGATACGCAGTATTTT. It encodes CASSSGLAGGPDTQYF.